Below, one TCR beta chain is given with its context. The sample belongs to a study of CXCR3-negative and CXCR3-positive naive CD8 T cells. In preparing the TRB cDNA libraries, 5' RACE with UMI labels was used. After re-calling the 5' RACE reads, TCRdb lists one entry per CDR3 protein, DNA absent. This sample's table reports tens of thousands of distinct CDR3 sequences. This CDR3 comprises 15 residues. This chain joins TRBV12-3 or TRBV12-4 and TRBJ2-1; TCRdb returns TRBD2, unconfirmable since there is no DNA. The receptor comes from a human donor in good health. Some clones in this sample may be carry-over from other donors' samples. The sample was naive CXCR3- CD8+ T cells from blood. As to subset: CD45RO-CCR7+CD27+CD95- naive CD8+ T cells lacking CXCR3 (TNR3-). The CDR3 here is CASNPDGRAPSEQFF.